A selection of T cell receptor beta chains follows, all from one sample in a study of OX40 agonist ivuxolimab in advanced cancers. Clones were sequenced by immunoSEQ multiplex PCR, and TCRdb holds only the in-frame ones, with some missing. The sample yields about 74,000 clones, around 84% seen once. The specimen comprised CD4+ or CD8+ T cells sorted from blood, sampled in a trial of the OX40 agonist ivuxolimab. The receptors derive from an adult with an advanced solid tumor such as melanoma, head and neck, liver or kidney cancer. CDR3s include the opening cysteine and the closing phenylalanine or tryptophan. D genes are given only for firm matches. Expanded clones get a size class; other rows say once, few or many, or leave the size out.

d_call	cdr3_length	clone_size	v_call	j_call	cdr3_aa	cdr3_nt
.	13	.	TRBV29-1	TRBJ1-2	CSVDSLWARGYTF	TGCAGCGTTGACAGTCTGTGGGCTCGCGGCTACACCTTC
.	15	.	TRBV9	TRBJ1-2	CASTASVDAAYGYTF	TGTGCCAGCACCGCCTCTGTGGATGCTGCCTATGGCTACACCTTC
.	13	few	TRBV5-6	TRBJ2-7	CASIGTALGEQYF	TGTGCCAGCATAGGGACGGCTCTAGGAGAGCAGTACTTC
TRBD1	15	.	TRBV28	TRBJ1-1	CASSRPDRGGTEAFF	TGTGCCAGCAGCCGACCAGACAGGGGAGGGACTGAAGCTTTCTTT
.	16	.	TRBV15	TRBJ2-7	CATSLSGGSHRYEQYF	TGTGCCACCAGCCTGTCTGGGGGGAGCCATCGCTACGAGCAGTACTTC
TRBD1	16	.	TRBV28	TRBJ1-2	CASSPTPEDRADGYTF	TGTGCCAGCAGTCCCACCCCGGAGGACAGGGCGGATGGCTACACCTTC
TRBD1	14	.	TRBV11-2	TRBJ2-2	CASSLRDRAGELFF	TGTGCCAGCAGCTTACGGGACAGGGCCGGGGAGCTGTTTTTT
TRBD1	14	once	TRBV18	TRBJ1-2	CASSPGQGNYGYTF	TGTGCCAGCTCCCCGGGACAGGGGAACTATGGCTACACCTTC
.	14	once	TRBV14	TRBJ1-1	CASSRGRTNTEAFF	TGTGCCAGCAGCCGGGGGCGCACCAACACTGAAGCTTTCTTT
TRBD2	14	.	TRBV10-1	TRBJ2-3	CASSKAGGPHTQYF	TGCGCCAGCAGTAAAGCGGGAGGGCCACATACGCAGTATTTT
.	17	.	TRBV28	TRBJ2-1	CASSLIPGSSSYNEQFF	TGTGCCAGCAGTTTAATCCCCGGGTCTAGCTCCTACAATGAGCAGTTCTTC
.	17	.	TRBV9	TRBJ2-5	CASSPSGGEPGRETQYF	TGTGCCAGCAGCCCTTCTGGGGGAGAGCCAGGCAGGGAGACCCAGTACTTC
TRBD1	14	.	TRBV6-6	TRBJ1-4	CASSYSLDRDTLFF	TGTGCCAGCAGTTACTCGTTAGACAGGGACACACTGTTTTTT
.	14	.	TRBV9	TRBJ2-5	CASSPSTREETQYF	TGTGCCAGCAGCCCTTCTACGAGGGAAGAGACCCAGTACTTC
.	13	.	TRBV7-9	TRBJ2-1	CASSLGAYNEQFF	TGTGCCAGCAGCTTAGGAGCCTACAATGAGCAGTTCTTC
.	13	.	TRBV6-1	TRBJ1-2	CASSERTSYGYTF	TGTGCCAGCAGTGAAAGGACAAGCTATGGCTACACCTTC
TRBD1	15	.	TRBV5-8	TRBJ1-2	CASSLGRGRIYGYTF	TGTGCCAGCAGCTTGGGCAGGGGGCGCATCTATGGCTACACCTTC
.	15	few	TRBV28	TRBJ2-4	CASSPETDNKNIQYF	TGTGCCAGCAGTCCCGAGACCGATAACAAAAACATTCAGTACTTC
.	13	.	TRBV5-4	TRBJ2-3	CASSQDYADTQYF	TGTGCCAGCAGCCAAGATTATGCAGATACGCAGTATTTT
.	15	.	TRBV18	TRBJ2-7	CASSRSGERAYEQYF	TGTGCCAGCTCACGGTCGGGAGAGCGGGCCTACGAGCAGTACTTC
.	16	.	TRBV28	TRBJ1-1	CASSYLYERGDTEAFF	TGTGCCAGCAGTTATCTCTATGAACGTGGGGACACTGAAGCTTTCTTT
TRBD1	14	once	TRBV11-2	TRBJ2-5	CASSPNRGEETQYF	TGTGCCAGCAGCCCGAACAGGGGGGAAGAGACCCAGTACTTC
.	14	.	TRBV6-5	TRBJ2-3	CASSYKASTDTQYF	TGTGCCAGCAGTTACAAGGCCAGCACAGATACGCAGTATTTT
.	12	.	TRBV9	TRBJ2-3	CASSVGSNTQYF	TGTGCCAGCAGCGTAGGAAGTAATACGCAGTATTTT
.	14	.	TRBV5-8	TRBJ1-1	CASSLLGLNTEAFF	TGTGCCAGCAGCTTGTTGGGATTGAACACTGAAGCTTTCTTT
.	14	.	TRBV5-1	TRBJ2-7	CASSLEREPYEQYF	TGCGCCAGCAGCTTGGAACGGGAGCCCTACGAGCAGTACTTC
.	17	once	TRBV7-2	TRBJ2-2	CASSSPTSYLSTGELFF	TGTGCCAGCAGCTCTCCAACTAGTTATCTCTCCACCGGGGAGCTGTTTTTT
.	13	.	TRBV9	TRBJ2-3	CASSVDQGGTQYF	TGTGCCAGCAGCGTAGACCAGGGCGGGACGCAGTATTTT